This TCR beta chain came from a study of graft-versus-host responses after intestinal transplantation. Profiling relied on immunoSEQ multiplex PCR, and the TCRdb table lists in-frame clones only, not all of them. The sample has 95,000 or so clones; 75% to 95% are singletons. Germline CDR1 and CDR2: LNHDA and SQIVND (reference sequence). CDR3 length: 15 residues. V gave up 5 bases and J gave up 4 bases; unmatched junction bases: 7. Study-wide findings and caveats: GvH clones appeared in recipient marrow, some first in ileum or blood. The study associated peak circulating GvH clone levels with early post-transplant HvG declines.

To note about this clone: Its antigen is still unknown.

Here the sequenced sample was PBMCs, taken about 460 days after intestinal transplant. The source of this sequence is a human patient who received an intestinal transplant, so some T cells may come from the graft donor. The rearrangement joins TRBV19 to TRBJ2-1; TRBD2 aligns across 8 bases. CDR3 sequence (DNA): TGTGCCAGTAGTCCCCCGGGGGGGAGGTACAATGAGCAGTTCTTC. This gives the protein CASSPPGGRYNEQFF.